A selection of T cell receptor beta chains follows, all from one sample in a study of beta chain features in type 1 diabetes. Clones were read by immunoSEQ multiplex PCR, and TCRdb kept only the in-frame ones, dropping some. The sample includes roughly 250,000 clones, over 9.5% seen only once; the top ten take 0.03% to 0.035%. The material sequenced was naive CD4+ T cells from blood. Receptors originate from a woman under 30 in good health. Both conserved end residues are part of each CDR3. A D gene is named only where the DNA matches it firmly. Part of the rows lack a size; the others show once, few, many or a class for expanded clones.

D | J | size | V | DNA | CDR3
TRBD2 | TRBJ2-1 | . | TRBV9 | TGTGCCAGCAGCGCCCGGACTAGCGGACTCTACAATGAGCAGTTCTTC | CASSARTSGLYNEQFF
. | TRBJ1-2 | few | TRBV18 | TGTGCCAGCTCACCACCGCAGGGGTGGTATGGCTACACCTTC | CASSPPQGWYGYTF
TRBD1 | TRBJ2-6 | many | TRBV7-2 | TGTGCCAGCAGCTACGGACAGGGCCGGTCCGGGGCCAACGTCCTGACTTTC | CASSYGQGRSGANVLTF
. | TRBJ2-7 | few | TRBV2 | TGTGCCAGCAGGAGGCGGGTCGACTACGATGGCTACTACGAGCAGTACTTC | CASRRRVDYDGYYEQYF
TRBD1 | TRBJ2-7 | . | TRBV5-1 | TGCGCCAGCAGCTTGGCTCCGGGACAGGGTGAGCAGTACTTC | CASSLAPGQGEQYF
. | TRBJ2-2 | once | TRBV2 | TGTGCCAGCAGTGTAACGAACACCGGGGAGCTGTTTTTT | CASSVTNTGELFF
. | TRBJ1-1 | few | TRBV30 | TGTGCCTGGGGACGGAGGGCTGAAGCTTTCTTT | CAWGRRAEAFF
. | TRBJ2-7 | . | TRBV9 | TGTGCCAGCAGCGTATTCCCAGGGTCGGACGAGCAGTACTTC | CASSVFPGSDEQYF
TRBD2 | TRBJ2-1 | many | TRBV10-3 | TGTGCCATCAGTGCTAGCGGGAGTGGTGAGCAGTTCTTC | CAISASGSGEQFF
. | TRBJ1-2 | . | TRBV5-1 | TGCGCCAGCAGCTTGGACAGACTAAACTATGGCTACACCTTC | CASSLDRLNYGYTF
. | TRBJ2-5 | few | TRBV5-4 | TGTGCCAGCACCCCAGGCGCTTTTGAGGAGACCCAGTACTTC | CASTPGAFEETQYF
TRBD2 | TRBJ2-1 | few | TRBV5-6 | TGTGCCAGCAGCCCCCTTGAGCGGGGGGGGGACAATGAGCAGTTCTTC | CASSPLERGGDNEQFF
. | TRBJ1-1 | . | TRBV7-8 | TGTGCCAGCAGCCCCCTGCTAGTCACTGAAGCTTTCTTT | CASSPLLVTEAFF